These T cell receptor beta chains were read from a single sample in a study of CD8+CD57+ T cells in acquired aplastic anemia. TCRdb independently ran MiXCR on the reads; one entry per CDR3 protein. This table has 120,000 or so distinct CDR3 sequences, over 45% appearing once. Input material: sorted CD4+, CD8+, or CD8+CD57+ T cells (not recorded which) from PBMCs. These receptors were collected from a human donor in good health, serving as a control. CDR3s leave out the opening cysteine and the closing phenylalanine or tryptophan. Each record gives: D gene, clone size, V gene, J gene, CDR3 protein. D genes are given only for firm matches. The listing skips clone size in some rows; elsewhere it reads once, few, many or a size class.

>TRBD2|NA|TRBV24-1|TRBJ2-1
ATKTSGGNEQF
>NA|many|TRBV7-2|TRBJ1-2
ASSPTVVSYYGYT
>TRBD1|NA|TRBV2|TRBJ1-1
ASLWQTGANTEAF
>NA|many|TRBV19|TRBJ1-5
ASSKEWGNQPQH
>NA|many|TRBV5-5|TRBJ2-3
ASSLTGTHGDTQY
>NA|NA|TRBV20-1|TRBJ2-7
SARDLFGNYEQY
>TRBD2|once|TRBV3-1|TRBJ2-5
ASSLLAGQETQY
>NA|many|TRBV7-2|TRBJ1-2
ASSSWVLRGGGYT
>TRBD1|many|TRBV5-6|TRBJ2-7
ASSGQGPLSYEQY
>TRBD2|few|TRBV2|TRBJ2-2
ASSVTSGNTGELF
>NA|many|TRBV20-1|TRBJ2-5
SARHSFQETQY
>NA|NA|TRBV10-3|TRBJ1-1
AISYGGNTEAF
>NA|NA|TRBV25-1|TRBJ2-5
ASIGGDQETQY
>NA|NA|TRBV15|TRBJ2-1
ATSRGTGASNEQF
>NA|NA|TRBV7-3|TRBJ1-5
ASSLMVGMRPQH
>NA|many|TRBV18|TRBJ2-1
ASSPDSTVGEQF
>TRBD1|many|TRBV12-3/TRBV12-4|TRBJ2-3
ASSPTGGMRADTQY
>NA|once|TRBV19|TRBJ1-1
ASSIRSRLNTEAF
>TRBD1|once|TRBV15|TRBJ1-3
ATSRDQGAGNTIY
>TRBD1|once|TRBV5-1|TRBJ1-1
ASSLAPGQGVEAF
>NA|NA|TRBV5-1|TRBJ1-5
ASSLEPAGAEETQH
>NA|many|TRBV6-4|TRBJ2-3
ASSQGFRTDTQY